The clone carrying this T cell receptor beta chain has more than one count but fewer than ten. Its matching antigen is unknown. V shed 0 bases, J shed 0 bases, and the junction held 2 bases outside the gene matches. CDR3 size: 16 residues. The germline V gene encodes CDR1 WNHNN and CDR2 SYGVQD (reference sequence). The study left out patients who had uncontrolled infection, other autoimmune disease, pregnancy or lactation. Based on clinical symptoms, serum thyroxine and TRAb, thyroid ultrasound and orbital computed tomography, diagnoses were reached. The data were taken from a study of T cells in Graves' hyperthyroidism and ophthalmopathy. Study details: Peripheral blood was obtained at initial diagnosis, preceding any treatment.

General study findings and limits: Prediction of ophthalmopathy progression came a median 6.5 months pre-onset.

Amplified TCR beta CDR3 regions derived from RNA transcripts. The TCR CDR3 first-round RT-PCR relied on the HTBI primer set. MiXCR was run by TCRdb on the multiplex PCR reads, yielding one entry per CDR3 protein. The table shows under 300,000 distinct CDR3 sequences, with approximately 20% occurring only once. The receptor was isolated from a young man with Graves' ophthalmopathy. The genes are TRBV10-1 and TRBJ1-1, with TRBD1 matching over 9 bases. The source material was blood. CDR3 loop: CASSESGQGVNTEAFF. CDR3 DNA sequence: TGCGCCAGCAGTGAGTCGGGACAGGGAGTGAACACTGAAGCTTTCTTT.